This T cell receptor (beta chain) derives from a study of control samples from healthy donors and cancer patients. Clones were read by immunoSEQ multiplex PCR, and TCRdb kept only the in-frame ones, dropping some. The repertoire holds 35,000 to 55,000 clones, with more than 70% as singletons. In germline, CDR1 is GTSNPN, CDR2 SVGIG (reference sequence). The V gene lost 7 bases and the J gene lost 2 bases, with 17 bases spanning the gap. This CDR3 has 14 residues. Sequencing was done on a sample of PBMCs. The chain joins TRBV30 to TRBJ1-2; D is unresolved. The receptor was derived from a woman in her fifties or sixties with lung cancer. The CDR3 region is CASQEAHTNYGYTF. For the CDR3, the DNA is TGTGCCTCCCAGGAAGCTCATACCAACTATGGCTACACCTTC.